This T cell receptor (beta chain) is from a study of T cell responses to AZD1222 COVID-19 vaccine. Points from the study as a whole: Reports say nearly half of spike-specific TCRs go after unmutated variant regions. Donors were chiefly white British, with a greater number of females, and clonal diversity was perhaps underestimated. Recipients of AZD1222 seropositive at baseline numbered only 6 or 7. Across the whole spike, CD4 TCRs peaked at regions 160-218 and 743-854.

On this clone itself: The target antigen is unknown.

Clones were read by immunoSEQ multiplex PCR, and TCRdb kept only the in-frame ones, dropping some. The table shows 140,000 to 150,000 clones, with 75% to 90% occurring only once. Germline assignment: CDR1 SEHNR and CDR2 FQNEAQ (reference sequence). The CDR3 consists of 15 residues. The germline V and J ends were trimmed by 0 bases and 8 bases, with 14 bases remaining between them. V and J are TRBV7-9 and TRBJ1-5; the D gene is possibly TRBD1 (5 bases). This sample comprised peripheral blood, obtained on day 0 of MenACWY control vaccination. The sequence was collected from an adult in good health. The chain's CDR3 is CASSLAGQGVKPQHF. CDR3 DNA sequence: TGTGCCAGCAGCTTAGCTGGGCAGGGTGTGAAGCCCCAGCATTTT. The full variable domain, completed using reference TRBV7-9 and TRBJ1-5, is DTGVSQNPRHKITKRGQNVTFRCDPISEHNRLYWYRQTLGQGPEFLTYFQNEAQLEKSRLLSDRFSAERPKGSFSTLEIQRTEQGDSAMYLCASSLAGQGVKPQHFGDGTRLSIL.